The entry that follows covers one T cell receptor (beta chain) sequence. Its antigen is as yet unknown. Germline V gene lookup returns CDR1 SGDLS and CDR2 YYNGEE. This CDR3 comprises 17 residues. Germline trimming cut 0 bases from V and 5 bases from J; bases unmatched to any gene: 8. This entry belongs to a study of graft-versus-host responses after intestinal transplantation. Clones were sequenced by immunoSEQ multiplex PCR, and TCRdb holds only the in-frame ones, with some missing. The table lists over 80,000 clones, about nine tenths of them singletons. Sequences were derived from unstimulated CD8+ T cells sorted from spleen or lymph node cells, sampled before transplant. V and J are TRBV9 and TRBJ1-2; TRBD1 aligns across 12 bases. The source of this sequence is a human donor who was the organ donor for an intestinal transplant. The CDR3 DNA follows: TGTGCCAGCAGCGTAGATCCCGGGACAGGGGGCTCATATGGCTACACCTTC. Residues: CASSVDPGTGGSYGYTF.